This T cell receptor beta chain was captured by sequencing in a study of cytomegalovirus exposure and HLA in healthy donors. Whole-study context: A prior analysis found fewer than 120 million unique TCR beta sequences from some 200 million T cells.

V shed 0 bases and J shed 4 bases, with 4 bases lying between them. The germline CDR1 and CDR2 sequences are SGDLS and YYNGEE. The CDR3 sequence is 13 residues long. A remark on this clone: Antigen specificity is unknown. This sample also contains other DNA sequences that code for the same CDR3.

Vbeta (60) and Jbeta (13) primers were used in the PCR. Measured with immunoSEQ multiplex PCR; TCRdb has only the in-frame clones, and not every one. The sample has under 200,000 clones; just over 75% are singletons. Study outcomes and limitations: A later analysis linked fewer than 20,000 TCR beta sequences to HLA alleles at 0.05 false discovery rate. Some V segments, including TRBV6-2 and TRBV6-3, were excluded as indistinguishable.

As for the donors, each was a healthy bone marrow donor. The chain has TRBV9 and TRBJ2-2; D unresolved. This clonotype was sampled from a young woman in good health and CMV-seropositive. The sequenced sample was PBMCs. The CDR3 DNA reads TGTGCCAGCAGCGTAGTCGGCACCGGGGAGCTGTTTTTT. This codes for CASSVVGTGELFF.